The 27 T cell receptor beta chains below come from one sample, sequenced in a study of T cell repertoires in cytomegalovirus infection. Their specific antigens are unknown. MiXCR, run by TCRdb on the reads, gives a single entry per CDR3 protein. The sample lists approximately 770,000 distinct CDR3 sequences; about 28% were seen once. Sequencing used cultured CD8+ T cells from PBMCs, obtained from culture after CMV antigen stimulation. The source is a human donor in good health (CMV status not recorded). Some clones in this sample may be carry-over from other donors' samples.

This clonotype was seen many times. The chain uses TRBV7-2 and TRBJ2-3; D is unresolved. Per germline, CDR1 SGHTA and CDR2 FQGNSA. Trimming removed 8 bases from V and 3 bases from J, with 9 bases in between. There are 12 residues in the CDR3. Here the CDR3 DNA reads TGTGCCAGCCGTAGGGTAACAGATACGCAGTATTTT. Its protein is CASRRVTDTQYF. Variable domain in full (rest from reference TRBV7-2 and TRBJ2-3): GAGVSQSPSNKVTEKGKDVELRCDPISGHTALYWYRQSLGQGLEFLIYFQGNSAPDKSGLPSDRFSAERTGGSVSTLTIQRTQQEDSAVYLCASRRVTDTQYFGPGTRLTVL.

The sample holds a few counts of this clonotype. The CDR3 spells CASSPQGALSPFTDTQYF. CDR3 sequence (DNA): TGTGCCAGCAGCCCTCAGGGGGCATTATCTCCCTTCACAGATACGCAGTATTTT. The chain recombines TRBV5-4 with TRBJ2-3, with 8 bases identical to TRBD1. The CDR3 runs to 18 residues. The V gene end was trimmed by 4 bases and the J gene end by 2 bases; junction bases not matched to a gene: 15. Germline loops: CDR1 SGHNT, CDR2 YYREEE (reference sequence).

V usage is TRBV20-1 and J usage is TRBJ2-1; TRBD2 matches 12 bases. V lost 3 bases and J lost 4; bases outside the gene matches: 7. Germline CDR1 reads DFQATT; CDR2 reads SNEGSKA (reference sequence). The CDR3 is 16 residues long. The CDR3 DNA reads as TGCAGTGCTAGCACTAGCGGGGGGAGTTATTACAATGAGCAGTTCTTC. It encodes CSASTSGGSYYNEQFF.

This clonotype has more than one count but fewer than ten. The V call is TRBV24-1, the J call TRBJ2-1, with 10 bases matching TRBD2. The junction had 5 bases not matched to a gene; V was cut back by 5 bases and J by 2 bases. The V gene's germline CDR1 is KGHDR and CDR2 SFDVKD. The CDR3 spans 16 residues. The chain's CDR3 is CATSGLAGAPYNEQFF. For the CDR3, the DNA is TGTGCCACCAGTGGTCTAGCGGGGGCCCCCTACAATGAGCAGTTCTTC.

There are a few counts of this clonotype. The J gene is TRBJ1-6, the V gene TRBV4-1, with 7 positions matching TRBD1. The CDR3 is made up of 19 amino acids. Germline CDR1 is MGHRA and CDR2 is YSYEKL. The trim removed 1 base at V and 8 bases at J, leaving 17 bases unmatched. CDR3 loop: CASSQVVTGPYLRHSPLHF. For the CDR3, the DNA is TGCGCCAGCAGCCAAGTCGTGACAGGGCCCTATCTTAGGCATTCACCCCTCCACTTT.

The chain is built from TRBV7-2 and TRBJ2-5, with D unresolved. V was cut by 5 bases and J by 2 bases, with 27 bases left in between. The CDR3 is 19 residues long. Germline values: CDR1 SGHTA, CDR2 FQGNSA. The CDR3 sequence is CASSPELRTVFGQQETQYF. CDR3 coding DNA: TGTGCCAGCAGCCCGGAACTTAGGACGGTTTTTGGGCAGCAAGAGACCCAGTACTTC.

This clonotype showed up many times. The chain links TRBV19 to TRBJ2-1, with 8 bases identical to TRBD2. The V gene end was trimmed by 0 bases and the J gene end by 10 bases; junction bases not matched to a gene: 14. The CDR3 is 17 amino acids. CDR1 and CDR2 from the germline V gene are LNHDA and SQIVND (reference sequence). The CDR3 loop is CASSIDPVGLERCEQFF. As DNA, the CDR3 is TGTGCCAGTAGTATAGACCCCGTGGGACTAGAAAGATGCGAGCAGTTCTTC.

J is TRBJ1-1 and V is TRBV5-4; unclear D gene. The CDR3 length is 15 residues. V was clipped by 4 bases and J by 0 bases, with 13 bases between them. Germline V CDR1 and CDR2: SGHNT, YYREEE (reference sequence). CDR3 loop: CASSASGDMNTEAFF. CDR3 sequence (DNA): TGTGCCAGCAGCGCATCCGGTGACATGAACACTGAAGCTTTCTTT.

The rearrangement uses TRBV12-3 or TRBV12-4 and TRBJ1-5; no clear D. Trimming shortened V by 7 bases and J by 9 bases, and 16 bases separated the two germline ends. The CDR3 covers 13 residues. The CDR3 loop is CASTREESGPQHF. CDR3 DNA: TGTGCCAGCACCAGAGAAGAATCAGGGCCCCAGCATTTT.

At least ten counts were recorded for this clonotype. V usage is TRBV6-5 and J usage is TRBJ2-5, with TRBD1 matching 8 bases. The CDR3 runs 17 residues. The junction had 7 bases not matched to a gene; V was cut back by 0 bases and J by 1 base. Germline assignment: CDR1 MNHEY and CDR2 SVGAGI. As DNA, the CDR3 is TGTGCCAGCAGTTACTCCCGGGACAGGTTTCTCCAAGAGACCCAGTACTTC. The encoded protein is CASSYSRDRFLQETQYF.

In its sample, this clonotype was seen a few times. The chain recombines TRBV6-2 or TRBV6-3 with TRBJ1-1; weak D call: TRBD1 (6 bases). From germline, CDR1 is MNHEY and CDR2 SVGEGT. Between the trimmed V and J ends, which lost 0 bases and 1 base, there was a span of 9 bases. This CDR3 is 15 amino acids long. This chain's CDR3 is CASSYSVRGNTEAFF. The CDR3 coding sequence is TGTGCCAGCAGTTACTCTGTCAGGGGGAACACTGAAGCTTTCTTT.

This clonotype appeared many times. The V call is TRBV27, the J call TRBJ2-7; D might be TRBD1 (6 bases). V lost 2 bases, J lost 3 bases, and 8 bases lay in between. This CDR3 spans 13 amino acids. The germline gives CDR1 MNHEY, CDR2 SMNVEV (reference sequence). The DNA of the CDR3 is TGTGCCAGCAGTTTACGGACAGACTACGAGCAGTACTTC. Its protein product is CASSLRTDYEQYF.

This clonotype was counted a few times. CDR3 DNA sequence: TGTGCCAGCAGTAAGAGGGCCAGGATAACTAATGAAAAACTGTTTTTT. This gives the protein CASSKRARITNEKLFF. The chain employs TRBV27 and TRBJ1-4; D is uncertain. V gave up 5 bases and J gave up 1 base, with 14 bases separating them. The CDR3 loop spans 16 amino acids. CDR1 and CDR2 from the germline V gene are MNHEY and SMNVEV (reference sequence).

The chain is built from TRBV4-2 and TRBJ1-6; 8 positions agree with TRBD1. Per germline, CDR1 LGHNA and CDR2 YNFKEQ. The CDR3 covers 17 residues. Unmatched junction bases numbered 5, after V lost 1 base and J lost 3 bases. DNA for the CDR3: TGTGCCAGCAGCCAAGGGACAGGGTTGAACTATAATTCACCCCTCCACTTT. It encodes CASSQGTGLNYNSPLHF.

This clonotype was seen many times. V is TRBV12-3 or TRBV12-4 and J is TRBJ2-1; possible D gene TRBD2, 5 bases. The CDR3 length is 13 residues. V gave up 8 bases and J gave up 5 bases, with 13 bases separating them. CDR3 amino acids: CASSLPGNNEQFF. As DNA, the CDR3 is TGTGCCAGCTCCCTTCCGGGAAACAATGAGCAGTTCTTC.

This clonotype was observed many times. The gene calls are TRBV3-1 and TRBJ2-1; 11 nucleotides align to TRBD2. Germline V CDR1 and CDR2: LGHDT, YNNKEL (reference sequence). The junction had 7 bases not matched to a gene; V was cut back by 3 bases and J by 0 bases. The CDR3 spans 18 residues. The CDR3 sequence: CASSHRGLAARSYNEQFF. Written as DNA, the CDR3 is TGTGCCAGCAGCCACCGGGGACTAGCGGCCCGCTCCTACAATGAGCAGTTCTTC.

The rearrangement links TRBV10-2 to TRBJ2-7, with D possibly matching TRBD1 (5 bases). The CDR3 runs 15 residues. In germline, CDR1 is WSHSY, CDR2 SAAADI. The V gene lost 0 bases and the J gene lost 1 base, with 10 bases spanning the gap. CDR3 nucleotides: TGCGCCAGCAGTGAGTCTCAGGGAATATCCTACGAGCAGTACTTC. This gives the protein CASSESQGISYEQYF.

Ten or more counts support this clonotype. The chain has TRBV7-2 and TRBJ2-1; D tentatively reads TRBD1 or TRBD2 (5 bases each). Germline lookup yields CDR1 SGHTA and CDR2 FQGNSA. V dropped 3 bases and J dropped 1 base, with 13 bases sitting between them. The length of the CDR3 is 16 residues. The CDR3 protein is CASSLNWDESYNEQFF. The CDR3 DNA sequence: TGTGCCAGCAGCTTGAATTGGGACGAATCCTACAATGAGCAGTTCTTC.

There are a few counts of this clonotype. This sequence joins TRBV6-2 or TRBV6-3 and TRBJ2-2; TRBD2 might be the D (5 bases). V dropped 10 bases and J dropped 5 bases, with 17 bases sitting between them. The CDR3 sequence is 14 residues long. Germline CDR1 and CDR2: MNHEY and SVGEGT. The CDR3, as DNA: TGTGCCACTGGTGAGGGCAGAAGGACCGGGGAGCTGTTTTTT. It encodes CATGEGRRTGELFF.

The rearrangement joins TRBV4-1 to TRBJ2-2, with TRBD2 as a possible D gene (5 bases). This CDR3 is 14 amino acids long. The V end was cut by 3 bases, the J end by 3 bases, with 8 bases between. Germline values: CDR1 MGHRA, CDR2 YSYEKL. CDR3 region: CASSHGVDTGELFF. The CDR3 DNA follows: TGCGCCAGCAGCCACGGGGTAGACACCGGGGAGCTGTTTTTT.

This clonotype came up a few times. J is TRBJ1-1 and V is TRBV6-4; D not resolved. Deletions cut 5 bases from V and 4 bases from J, with 8 bases between. CDR3 length: 12 residues. Germline V gene sequence: CDR1 MRHNA, CDR2 SNTAGT. CDR3 amino acids: CASSRVGTEAFF. The CDR3 region has the DNA TGTGCCAGCAGTCGAGTGGGCACTGAAGCTTTCTTT.

The rearrangement links TRBV19 to TRBJ1-1; the D gene is possibly TRBD1 (5 bases). Germline-derived CDR1 and CDR2 are LNHDA and SQIVND (reference sequence). This CDR3 contains 16 residues. V was shortened by 8 bases and J by 0 bases, with 19 bases between the two germline ends. For the CDR3, the DNA is TGTGCCAGTTACCCTCGAATACAGGCCGTGAACACTGAAGCTTTCTTT. Translated: CASYPRIQAVNTEAFF.

This clonotype has only a few counts. This chain links TRBV7-9 with TRBJ2-5; maybe TRBD2 (6 bases). The length of the CDR3 is 15 residues. Trimming cost V 1 base and J 5 bases, with 14 bases left between them. Germline V gene sequence: CDR1 SEHNR, CDR2 FQNEAQ (reference sequence). As DNA, the CDR3 is TGTGCCAGCAGCTTAGTGGGACTCTATGAGGAGACCCAGTACTTC. It encodes CASSLVGLYEETQYF.

This clonotype was counted only a few times. This chain links TRBV6-1 with TRBJ2-7; 8 bases match TRBD1. After removal of 1 base from V and 1 base from J, the junction contained 3 bases not matched to a gene. Germline CDR1 is MNHNS and CDR2 is SASEGT. This CDR3 is 15 amino acids long. For the CDR3, the DNA is TGTGCCAGCAGTGAAGGAACAGGGGGGTCCTACGAGCAGTACGTC. Its translation is CASSEGTGGSYEQYV.

CDR3 in DNA: TGTGCCAGCAGTTTCAAAGTGACAGGGCCTTACAATGAGCAGTTCTTC. Residues: CASSFKVTGPYNEQFF. V is TRBV12-3 or TRBV12-4 and J is TRBJ2-1, with 7 nucleotides matching TRBD1. J gave up 4 bases and V 3 bases, and 9 bases lay outside the gene matches. CDR3 length equals 16 residues.

This clonotype was counted a few times. V is TRBV9 and J is TRBJ2-2; 8 nucleotides match TRBD2. The CDR3 length is 15 residues. The trim removed 2 bases at V and 1 base at J, leaving 1 base unmatched. Germline CDR1 and CDR2: SGDLS and YYNGEE. The CDR3 sequence: CASSVRGVNTGELFF. In nucleotides, the CDR3 is TGTGCCAGCAGCGTGCGGGGGGTGAACACCGGGGAGCTGTTTTTT. The variable domain in full, with the rest retrieved from reference TRBV9 and TRBJ2-2, is DSGVTQTPKHLITATGQRVTLRCSPRSGDLSVYWYQQSLDQGLQFLIQYYNGEERAKGNILERFSAQQFPDLHSELNLSSLELGDSALYFCASSVRGVNTGELFFGEGSRLTVL.

This clonotype is labeled medium-sized. The genes are TRBV19 and TRBJ1-1; 8 bases line up with TRBD1. CDR3 length equals 16 residues. Germline V gene lookup returns CDR1 LNHDA and CDR2 SQIVND (reference sequence). Trimming removed 5 bases from V and 7 bases from J; junction bases left unmatched: 15. The chain's CDR3 is CASSLTNDRGKFEAFF. For the CDR3, the DNA is TGTGCCAGTAGTTTAACCAACGACAGGGGTAAATTTGAAGCTTTCTTT.